This T cell receptor (beta chain) was sequenced during a study of blood T cell repertoires in COVID-19. For the study at large: Samples taken during acute and convalescent COVID-19 were collected in the United States, Italy and Spain. T cells, B-cell-depleted T cells, or PBMCs supplied cDNA or gDNA.

How the authors handled the data: Amplification with reference gene primers provided the estimates of nucleated cell counts. Only in-frame clones appear in the TCRdb table, and some are missing; sequencing was by immunoSEQ multiplex PCR. The DNA was the basis for D and trimming; V, J and clone size are from that table. The sample consists of about 170,000 clones, approximately 88% of them appearing once. CDR1 is SGHTA, CDR2 FQGNSA, per germline. This CDR3 spans 14 amino acids. V was clipped by 2 bases and J by 9 bases, with 14 bases between them. V and J are TRBV7-2 and TRBJ2-1; TRBD2 is a possible D gene (6 bases). The TCR originated in a man younger than 30 with active or convalescent COVID-19. Sequenced sample: peripheral blood. The CDR3 sequence: CASSLSPSVGEQFF. The CDR3 nucleotides read TGTGCCAGCAGCTTAAGTCCTAGCGTCGGTGAGCAGTTCTTC.